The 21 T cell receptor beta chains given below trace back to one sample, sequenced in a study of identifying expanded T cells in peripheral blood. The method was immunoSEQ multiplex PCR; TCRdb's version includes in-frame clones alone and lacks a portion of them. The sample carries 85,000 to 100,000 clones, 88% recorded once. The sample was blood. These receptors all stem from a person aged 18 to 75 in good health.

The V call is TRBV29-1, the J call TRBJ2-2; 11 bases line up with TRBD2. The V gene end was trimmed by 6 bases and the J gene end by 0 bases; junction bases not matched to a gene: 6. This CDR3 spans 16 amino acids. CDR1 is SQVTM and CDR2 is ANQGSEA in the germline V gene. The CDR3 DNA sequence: TGCAGCGTCCCCGGGACTAGCGGAGCGAACACCGGGGAGCTGTTTTTT. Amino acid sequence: CSVPGTSGANTGELFF.

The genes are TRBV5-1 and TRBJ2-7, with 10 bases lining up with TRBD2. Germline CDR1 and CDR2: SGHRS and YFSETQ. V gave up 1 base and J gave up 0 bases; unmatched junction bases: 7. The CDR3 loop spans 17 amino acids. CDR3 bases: TGCGCCAGCAGCTTGTCGTGGACTAGCGGACTCTCCTACGAGCAGTACTTC. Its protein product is CASSLSWTSGLSYEQYF.

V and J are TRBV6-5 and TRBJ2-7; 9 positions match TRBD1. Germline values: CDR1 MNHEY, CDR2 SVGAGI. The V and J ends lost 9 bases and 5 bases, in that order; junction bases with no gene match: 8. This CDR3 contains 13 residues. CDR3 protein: CASSGTGTHEQYF. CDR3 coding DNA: TGTGCCAGTTCCGGGACAGGGACCCACGAGCAGTACTTC.

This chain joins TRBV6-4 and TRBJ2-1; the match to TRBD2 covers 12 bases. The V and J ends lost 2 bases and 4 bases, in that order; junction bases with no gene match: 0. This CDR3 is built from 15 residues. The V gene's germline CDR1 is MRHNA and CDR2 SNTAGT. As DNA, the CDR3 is TGTGCCAGCAGTGACACTAGCGGGGGGTACAATGAGCAGTTCTTC. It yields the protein CASSDTSGGYNEQFF.

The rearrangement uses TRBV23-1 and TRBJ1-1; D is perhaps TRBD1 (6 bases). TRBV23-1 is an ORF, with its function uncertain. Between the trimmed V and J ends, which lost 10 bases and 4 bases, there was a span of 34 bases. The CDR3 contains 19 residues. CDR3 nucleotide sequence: TGCGCCACCTCAAAGGGGGGGAGGGGCAGGTCAGAACTCGGCACTGAAGCTTTCTTT. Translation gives CATSKGGRGRSELGTEAFF.

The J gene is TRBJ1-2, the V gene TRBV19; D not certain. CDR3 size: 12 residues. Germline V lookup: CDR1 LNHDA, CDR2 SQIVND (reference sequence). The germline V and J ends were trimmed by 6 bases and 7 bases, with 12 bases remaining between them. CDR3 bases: TGTGCCAGTAGGGACCCGCGGGGTGGCTACACCTTC. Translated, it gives CASRDPRGGYTF.

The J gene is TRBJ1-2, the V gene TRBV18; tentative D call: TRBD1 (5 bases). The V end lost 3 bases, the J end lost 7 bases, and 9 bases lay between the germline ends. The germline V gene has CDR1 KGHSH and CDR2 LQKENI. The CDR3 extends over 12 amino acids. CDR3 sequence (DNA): TGTGCCAGCTCACCCTTTCAGGGTGGCTACACCTTC. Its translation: CASSPFQGGYTF.

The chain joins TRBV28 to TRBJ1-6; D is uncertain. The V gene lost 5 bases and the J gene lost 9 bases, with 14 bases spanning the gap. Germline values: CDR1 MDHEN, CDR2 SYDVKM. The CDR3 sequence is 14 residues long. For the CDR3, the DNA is TGTGCCAGCAGTCTCGGACTTAGGGCTTCACCCCTCCACTTT. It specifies CASSLGLRASPLHF. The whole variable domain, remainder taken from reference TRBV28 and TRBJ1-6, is DVKVTQSSRYLVKRTGEKVFLECVQDMDHENMFWYRQDPGLGLRLIYFSYDVKMKEKGDIPEGYSVSREKKERFSLILESASTNQTSMYLCASSLGLRASPLHFGNGTRLTVT.

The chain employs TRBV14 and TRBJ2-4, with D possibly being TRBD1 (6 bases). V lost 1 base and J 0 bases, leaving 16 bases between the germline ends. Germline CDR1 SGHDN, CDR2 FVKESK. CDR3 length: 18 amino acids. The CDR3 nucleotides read TGTGCCAGCAGCCAAGGGTACCAGGGGTGGGGAGCCAAAAACATTCAGTACTTC. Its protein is CASSQGYQGWGAKNIQYF.

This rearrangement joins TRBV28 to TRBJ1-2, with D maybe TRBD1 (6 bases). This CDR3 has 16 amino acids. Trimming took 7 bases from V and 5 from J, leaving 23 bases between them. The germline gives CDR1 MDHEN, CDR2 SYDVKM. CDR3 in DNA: TGTGCCAGCAAGCCAGGGGCAGGGCACTGGATTTATGGCTACACCTTC. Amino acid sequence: CASKPGAGHWIYGYTF.

The CDR3 region has the DNA TGCGCCAGCAGCTGGCAGGGGGTCAGCACAGATACGCAGTATTTT. Protein product: CASSWQGVSTDTQYF. V and J are TRBV5-1 and TRBJ2-3, with 7 bases identical to TRBD1. Germline CDR1 SGHRS, CDR2 YFSETQ. V shed 3 bases, J shed 0 bases, and the junction held 4 bases outside the gene matches. The CDR3 is 15 residues long.

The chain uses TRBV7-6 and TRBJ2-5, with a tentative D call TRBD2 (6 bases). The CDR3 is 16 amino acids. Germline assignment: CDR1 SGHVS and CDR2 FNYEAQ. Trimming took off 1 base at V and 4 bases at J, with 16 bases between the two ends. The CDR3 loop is CASSLEDWGEAETQYF. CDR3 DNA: TGTGCCAGCAGCTTAGAAGATTGGGGGGAGGCAGAGACCCAGTACTTC.

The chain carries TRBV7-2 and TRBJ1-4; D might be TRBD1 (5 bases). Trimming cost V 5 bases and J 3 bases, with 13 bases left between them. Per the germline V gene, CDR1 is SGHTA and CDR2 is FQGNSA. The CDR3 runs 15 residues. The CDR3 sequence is CASSPTVSSNEKLFF. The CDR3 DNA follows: TGTGCCAGCAGCCCGACAGTCAGCTCTAATGAAAAACTGTTTTTT.

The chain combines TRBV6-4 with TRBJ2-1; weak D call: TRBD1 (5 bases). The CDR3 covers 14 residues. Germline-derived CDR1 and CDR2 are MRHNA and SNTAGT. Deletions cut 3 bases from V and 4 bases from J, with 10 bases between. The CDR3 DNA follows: TGTGCCAGCAGTGAAGGCCAGGGATACAATGAGCAGTTCTTC. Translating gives CASSEGQGYNEQFF.

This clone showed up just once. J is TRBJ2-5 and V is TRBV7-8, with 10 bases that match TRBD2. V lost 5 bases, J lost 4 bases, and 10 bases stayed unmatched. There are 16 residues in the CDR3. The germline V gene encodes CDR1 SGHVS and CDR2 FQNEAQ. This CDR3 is CASSPLASGRGETQYF. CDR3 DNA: TGTGCCAGCAGCCCCCTCGCCAGCGGGAGGGGAGAGACCCAGTACTTC.

The DNA for the CDR3 is TGTGCCAGCAGCAAGATCGTGACTCGGAATCACACCGGGGAGCTGTTTTTT. Amino acid sequence: CASSKIVTRNHTGELFF. The gene calls are TRBV21-1 and TRBJ2-2; TRBD2 is taken as the D call from the table, unchecked against the DNA. TRBV21-1 is assigned pseudogene status. The CDR3 totals 17 residues.

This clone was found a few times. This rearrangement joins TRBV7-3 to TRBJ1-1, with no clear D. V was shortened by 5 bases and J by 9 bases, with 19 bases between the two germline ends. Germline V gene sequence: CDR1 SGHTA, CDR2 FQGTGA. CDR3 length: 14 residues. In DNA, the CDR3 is TGTGCCAGCAGCCGAGTTCGCACCTCAGAAAAAGCTTTCTTT. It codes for CASSRVRTSEKAFF.

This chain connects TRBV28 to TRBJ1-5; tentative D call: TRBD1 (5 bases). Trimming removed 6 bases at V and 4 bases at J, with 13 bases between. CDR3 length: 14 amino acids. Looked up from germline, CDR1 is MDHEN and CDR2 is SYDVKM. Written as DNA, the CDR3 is TGTGCCAGCAGCCGCGGGCAGGGTAATCAGCCCCAGCATTTT. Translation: CASSRGQGNQPQHF.

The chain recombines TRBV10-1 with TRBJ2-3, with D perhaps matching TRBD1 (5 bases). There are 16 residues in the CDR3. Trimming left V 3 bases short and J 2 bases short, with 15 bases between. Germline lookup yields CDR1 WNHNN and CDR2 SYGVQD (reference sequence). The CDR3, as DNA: TGCGCCAGCAGTGATTACCGACAGAGAGACACAGATACGCAGTATTTT. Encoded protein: CASSDYRQRDTDTQYF.

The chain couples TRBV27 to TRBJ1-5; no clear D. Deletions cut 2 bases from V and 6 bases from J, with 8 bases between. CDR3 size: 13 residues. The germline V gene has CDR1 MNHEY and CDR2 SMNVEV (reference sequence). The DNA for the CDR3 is TGTGCCAGCAGTTTAGACGGCACTCAGCCCCAGCATTTT. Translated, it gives CASSLDGTQPQHF.

In DNA form, the CDR3 reads TGCAGTGCTAGACAGGGAAACACCATATATTTT. This sequence encodes CSARQGNTIYF. The chain combines TRBV20-1 with TRBJ1-3; no reliable D call. There are 11 residues in the CDR3. Germline CDR1 and CDR2: DFQATT and SNEGSKA (reference sequence). V lost 2 bases and J 4 bases, leaving 3 bases between the germline ends.